This T cell receptor beta chain derives from a study of pediatric ulcerative colitis. Sequencing was at survey level. The method was immunoSEQ multiplex PCR; TCRdb's version includes in-frame clones alone and lacks a portion of them. The data show tens of thousands of clones, about two thirds seen once. Trimming pared 0 bases from V and 3 bases from J, leaving 11 bases between. CDR1 and CDR2 from the germline V gene are SGHVS and FQNEAQ. The length of the CDR3 is 15 residues. Whole-study findings and limits: Substantially fewer templates came from two patients' blood samples. Acute severe colitis showed lower rectal diversity from clonal expansions. Two rectal clonotypes were found only in ulcerative colitis patients, all of them.

As to this clone: The target antigen is unknown.

Rectal tissue came from one to two pinch biopsies taken at colonoscopy. The chain combines TRBV7-8 with TRBJ1-2, with D maybe TRBD1 (6 bases). This clonotype originated in a boy younger than 18 with severe ulcerative colitis. The sequenced sample was gut tissue. This chain's CDR3 is CASSLAGGLDYGYTF. The CDR3 DNA follows: TGTGCCAGCAGCTTAGCTGGGGGCTTGGACTATGGCTACACCTTC.